This T cell receptor (beta chain) originates from a study of cytomegalovirus exposure and HLA in healthy donors. Broader study findings: Highly shared sequence variants in one cluster were likely a sequencing artifact. Several of the most significant clusters appeared, in a later analysis, to be linked to common viral pathogens.

In the PCR, 60 Vbeta and 13 Jbeta primers were used. Method: immunoSEQ multiplex PCR; TCRdb's copy keeps in-frame clones and lacks some. The sample contains around 200,000 clones, over 75% of which appear only once. Germline assignment: CDR1 MGHRA and CDR2 YSYEKL. The CDR3 covers 13 residues. With 0 bases clipped from V and 10 bases from J, the junction kept 5 bases outside the gene matches. Likely unrecorded immune exposures existed in these nominally healthy donors. Of note for this clone: The antigen remains unidentified.

The rearrangement joins TRBV4-1 to TRBJ1-1; 7 nucleotides agree with TRBD1. The source of this sequence is a girl aged 2-10 years in good health and CMV-seronegative. Sequenced material: PBMCs. CDR3 loop: CASSQETGWGAFF. As DNA, the CDR3 is TGCGCCAGCAGCCAAGAGACAGGGTGGGGAGCTTTCTTT.